This T cell receptor beta chain was captured in a study of T cells after yellow fever vaccination. About the study: Those fractions that held only low numbers of cells were prepared using the SMART-Seq v4 Ultra Low Input RNA kit.

Whole-study findings and limits: It was a small share of clonotypes that appeared in both CD4 and CD8 compartments. Once the booster was given, most primary-vaccination clones reappeared, at approximately 97% for CD4 and approximately 88% for CD8.

This clonotype has a count of ten or more. Antigen: not known. One end of the junction varies from germline; a read error may be responsible. In TCRdb, the 5' RACE reads were re-called with MiXCR into one record per CDR3 protein. Of 400,000 to 650,000 distinct CDR3 sequences listed, 20% to 25% were seen once; the top ten hold approximately 15%. CDR3 size: 12 residues. Germline loops: CDR1 LGHDT, CDR2 YNNKEL (reference sequence). This receptor was taken from a man between 18 and 29 years old who received the YFV17D yellow fever vaccine. The specimen comprised PBMCs, sampled less than 25 days after the first yellow fever vaccination. The chain has TRBV3-1 and TRBJ2-3; D not resolved. In DNA form, the CDR3 reads TGTGCCAGTAGCCAGAGCACAGATACGCAGTATTTT. Protein: CASSQSTDTQYF.